The 20 T cell receptor beta chains below were found in one sample sequenced in a study of blood T cell repertoires in COVID-19. Here immunoSEQ multiplex PCR was the method, and the copy in TCRdb shows in-frame clones only, minus some. This table holds about 370,000 clones, 89% found once. The sequencing sample was made of peripheral blood. Source of these receptors: a woman aged 25 to 39 with COVID-19, enrolled during active disease.

This chain links TRBV24-1 with TRBJ2-1; TRBD2 matches at 10 bases. J was trimmed by 0 bases and V by 9 bases; bases with no gene match: 1. CDR3 length equals 14 residues. Germline V gene data show CDR1 as KGHDR and CDR2 as SFDVKD. The CDR3 region has the DNA TGTGCCACCTCTAGCGGGAGCTCCTACAATGAGCAGTTCTTC. Translation: CATSSGSSYNEQFF.

The V call is TRBV6-5, the J call TRBJ2-7; 7 nucleotides agree with TRBD2. Germline V gives CDR1 MNHEY, CDR2 SVGAGI. The V gene end was trimmed by 8 bases and the J gene end by 0 bases; junction bases not matched to a gene: 4. The length of the CDR3 is 13 residues. The CDR3 nucleotides are TGTGCCAGCGGCGGGACTACCTCCTACGAGCAGTACTTC. It specifies CASGGTTSYEQYF.

The chain carries TRBV6-5 and TRBJ2-5; no definite D call. Per germline, CDR1 MNHEY and CDR2 SVGAGI. The CDR3 loop spans 13 amino acids. The V gene lost 2 bases and the J gene lost 3 bases, with 7 bases spanning the gap. CDR3 in amino acids: CASSYGREETQYF. The CDR3 DNA follows: TGTGCCAGCAGTTACGGTCGGGAAGAGACCCAGTACTTC.

The chain combines TRBV24-1 with TRBJ2-7; the D gene is possibly TRBD1 (6 bases). The germline V gene has CDR1 KGHDR and CDR2 SFDVKD. Trimming took off 1 base at V and 5 bases at J, with 8 bases between the two ends. This CDR3 comprises 13 residues. The CDR3 here is CATSDLGGHEQYF. In nucleotides, the CDR3 is TGTGCCACCAGTGATTTAGGGGGACACGAGCAGTACTTC.

V usage is TRBV29-1 and J usage is TRBJ1-1; D ambiguous. Per the germline V gene, CDR1 is SQVTM and CDR2 is ANQGSEA. There are 11 residues in the CDR3. Trimming removed 5 bases from V and 3 bases from J, with 7 bases in between. This chain's CDR3 is CSVQAHTEAFF. CDR3 coding DNA: TGCAGCGTTCAGGCCCACACTGAAGCTTTCTTT.

V is TRBV2 and J is TRBJ1-1; D unresolved. CDR1 and CDR2 from the germline V gene are SNHLY and FYNNEI. The CDR3 extends over 14 amino acids. V lost 6 bases to trimming and J lost 2 bases, with 13 bases between them. Here the CDR3 DNA reads TGTGCCAGCAGCGGTCGGTTTCAAAACACTGAAGCTTTCTTT. Amino acid sequence: CASSGRFQNTEAFF.

This sequence joins TRBV4-3 and TRBJ1-6, with TRBD1 as a possible D gene (6 bases). V lost 3 bases and J 2 bases, leaving 11 bases between the germline ends. The germline V gene has CDR1 LGHNA and CDR2 YSLEER. There are 16 residues in the CDR3. The CDR3: CASSQGRGAYNSPLHF. The CDR3 DNA reads TGCGCCAGCAGCCAGGGGAGGGGGGCCTATAATTCACCCCTCCACTTT.

The V and J genes are TRBV21-1 and TRBJ2-1; the table calls TRBD1, which could not be checked here. TRBV21-1 is a documented pseudogene. The CDR3 totals 19 residues. The CDR3 DNA follows: TGTGCCAGCAGCAAGAAGCCGAGAGTGTGGCAGGGGGTAAGGAATGAGCAGTTCTTC. Translating it yields CASSKKPRVWQGVRNEQFF.

The chain joins TRBV7-2 to TRBJ1-2, with 8 nucleotides matching TRBD1. This CDR3 is 15 amino acids long. The germline V gene encodes CDR1 SGHTA and CDR2 FQGNSA. J was trimmed by 5 bases and V by 2 bases; bases with no gene match: 7. The CDR3 loop reads CASSLILGQEYGYTF. The CDR3 bases are TGTGCCAGCAGCTTAATATTGGGACAGGAGTATGGCTACACCTTC. Variable domain in full (rest from reference TRBV7-2 and TRBJ1-2): GAGVSQSPSNKVTEKGKDVELRCDPISGHTALYWYRQSLGQGLEFLIYFQGNSAPDKSGLPSDRFSAERTGGSVSTLTIQRTQQEDSAVYLCASSLILGQEYGYTFGSGTRLTVV.

The chain is built from TRBV2 and TRBJ2-3; 13 bases are a match to TRBD2. Germline V gene sequence: CDR1 SNHLY, CDR2 FYNNEI. The CDR3 runs 18 residues. After removal of 0 bases from V and 1 base from J, the junction contained 4 bases not matched to a gene. CDR3 protein: CASSEAVGLAGGTDTQYF. DNA of the CDR3: TGTGCCAGCAGTGAAGCTGTAGGACTAGCGGGGGGCACAGATACGCAGTATTTT.

This clone was seen a single time. The gene calls are TRBV6-1 and TRBJ2-2; a weak D match, TRBD1 (5 bases). Germline CDR1 reads MNHNS; CDR2 reads SASEGT. The V gene lost 3 bases and the J gene lost 7 bases, with 9 bases spanning the gap. The CDR3 runs 13 residues. The chain's CDR3 is CASSDWGGGELFF. The CDR3 coding sequence is TGTGCCAGCAGTGATTGGGGCGGCGGGGAGCTGTTTTTT.

The chain carries TRBV13 and TRBJ2-1; 9 bases line up with TRBD2. The CDR3 loop spans 15 amino acids. The J segment lost 12 bases and the V segment lost 0 bases, leaving 9 bases of the junction unmatched. Germline CDR1 reads PRHDT; CDR2 reads FYEKMQ (reference sequence). CDR3 in DNA: TGTGCCAGCAGCTTAGGTCTGCGGGAGGGCGTGGGGCAGTTCTTC. This translates into CASSLGLREGVGQFF.

V gene TRBV7-2 combines with J gene TRBJ2-3, with D perhaps matching TRBD2 (5 bases). The V and J ends lost 2 bases and 5 bases respectively, with 14 bases between them. The germline V gene has CDR1 SGHTA and CDR2 FQGNSA. The CDR3 is 15 amino acids. CDR3 sequence (DNA): TGTGCCAGCAGCTTAATGGTGGGAGCTGGAGATACGCAGTATTTT. Its protein product is CASSLMVGAGDTQYF.

The V gene is TRBV19, the J gene TRBJ2-2, with a possible D match to TRBD2 (6 bases). Germline CDR1 reads LNHDA; CDR2 reads SQIVND (reference sequence). Trimming shortened V by 10 bases and J by 1 base, and 13 bases separated the two germline ends. This CDR3 comprises 14 residues. CDR3 loop: CATGRRENTGELFF. CDR3 in DNA: TGTGCCACCGGGCGGAGGGAGAACACCGGGGAGCTGTTTTTT.

With respect to this clone: Other DNA sequences in this specimen translate into the identical CDR3. The V and J genes are TRBV19 and TRBJ1-2; D ambiguous. Trimming removed 2 bases from V and 4 bases from J, with 8 bases in between. Germline V CDR1 and CDR2: LNHDA, SQIVND (reference sequence). The CDR3 has 13 residues. DNA of the CDR3: TGTGCCAGTAGTATAAGTCCCGGCTATGGCTACACCTTC. Protein sequence: CASSISPGYGYTF.

This clone was seen only once. This rearrangement joins TRBV11-1 to TRBJ1-2; weak D call: TRBD1 (6 bases). V dropped 3 bases and J dropped 13 bases, with 18 bases sitting between them. From germline, CDR1 is SGHAT and CDR2 FQDESV (reference sequence). CDR3 size: 13 residues. The CDR3 sequence is CASSLETGRDLTF. Written as DNA, the CDR3 is TGTGCCAGCAGCTTGGAGACAGGTAGAGACCTCACCTTC.

The genes are TRBV5-1 and TRBJ2-1, with 13 bases lining up with TRBD2. Trimming removed 4 bases from V and 0 bases from J; junction bases left unmatched: 10. Germline V lookup: CDR1 SGHRS, CDR2 YFSETQ. The CDR3 loop spans 19 amino acids. The CDR3 loop is CASSVGLAGEEFSYNEQFF. CDR3 nucleotide sequence: TGCGCCAGCAGCGTCGGACTAGCGGGAGAAGAATTCTCCTACAATGAGCAGTTCTTC.

The chain combines TRBV6-2 or TRBV6-3 with TRBJ2-1; 8 bases are a match to TRBD2. Germline V gene sequence: CDR1 MNHEY, CDR2 SVGEGT. This CDR3 comprises 16 residues. Germline trimming cut 4 bases from V and 6 bases from J; bases unmatched to any gene: 11. CDR3 region: CASSWFSAGVGNEQFF. CDR3 DNA: TGTGCCAGCAGTTGGTTCTCAGCGGGAGTCGGCAATGAGCAGTTCTTC.

CDR3 amino acids: CASSWTGGEQFF. CDR3 sequence (DNA): TGTGCCAGCAGCTGGACAGGTGGTGAGCAGTTCTTC. The chain joins TRBV6-6 to TRBJ2-1; 7 nucleotides align to TRBD1. With 6 bases clipped from V and 9 bases from J, the junction kept 5 bases outside the gene matches. Germline CDR1 and CDR2: MNHNY and SVGAGI (reference sequence). This CDR3 contains 12 residues.

This rearrangement joins TRBV27 to TRBJ2-3, with 9 bases lining up with TRBD1. Trimming removed 0 bases from V and 5 bases from J; junction bases left unmatched: 3. The germline gives CDR1 MNHEY, CDR2 SMNVEV (reference sequence). This CDR3 region has 15 residues. In nucleotides, the CDR3 is TGTGCCAGCAGTTTATCGGGACAGGGCTTAGATACGCAGTATTTT. Translating gives CASSLSGQGLDTQYF.